The 31 T cell receptor beta chains below were found in one sample sequenced in a study of T cells in Graves' hyperthyroidism and ophthalmopathy. Amplification yielded TCR beta CDR3 regions, with RNA transcripts as the source. TCR CDR3 underwent first-round RT-PCR with the HTBI primer set. MiXCR, run by TCRdb on the multiplex PCR reads, gives a single entry per CDR3 protein. The sample carries about 400,000 distinct CDR3 sequences, approximately 15% recorded once. Sequenced sample: blood. These receptors were obtained from a woman aged 25-40 years with Graves' hyperthyroidism.

This clonotype was observed many times. The J gene is TRBJ1-2, the V gene TRBV20-1; 7 bases are a match to TRBD1. CDR1 and CDR2 (germline): DFQATT, SNEGSKA (reference sequence). Trimming at V came to 1 base and at J to 8 bases, leaving 13 bases not matched to a gene. The CDR3 sequence is 15 residues long. The CDR3: CSARGQGGRQGGYTF. The CDR3 DNA sequence: TGCAGTGCTAGAGGGCAGGGGGGTAGACAGGGAGGCTACACCTTC.

This clonotype was recorded many times. The chain links TRBV20-1 to TRBJ1-1, with TRBD1 identical over 8 bases. V trimming: 3 bases; J trimming: 0 bases; junction bases outside the gene matches: 9. There are 16 residues in the CDR3. Germline V gene sequence: CDR1 DFQATT, CDR2 SNEGSKA (reference sequence). The CDR3 nucleotides read TGCAGTGCTAGGTCAATACAGGGGGAGCTGAACACTGAAGCTTTCTTT. Amino acids: CSARSIQGELNTEAFF.

The chain couples TRBV18 to TRBJ1-2; tentative D call: TRBD1 (5 bases). The CDR3 is 14 residues long. V shed 3 bases and J shed 3 bases, with 11 bases lying between them. CDR1 KGHSH and CDR2 LQKENI come from the germline V gene. CDR3 region: CASSPGPDYYGYTF. In DNA form, the CDR3 reads TGTGCCAGCTCACCGGGGCCGGATTACTATGGCTACACCTTC.

This clonotype has more than one count but fewer than ten. The chain couples TRBV7-9 to TRBJ2-1; 11 nucleotides align to TRBD2. The CDR3 runs to 18 residues. CDR1 is SEHNR and CDR2 is FQNEAQ in the germline V gene (reference sequence). J gave up 8 bases and V 6 bases, and 18 bases lay outside the gene matches. The CDR3 DNA reads TGTGCCAGCAGTAAGCTTAGCGGGAGGGCTCCCCCTTTGGATGAGCAGTTCTTC. Amino acids: CASSKLSGRAPPLDEQFF.

In this sample, this clonotype turned up many times. The J gene is TRBJ2-7, the V gene TRBV30; tentative D call: TRBD2 (6 bases). Per the germline V gene, CDR1 is GTSNPN and CDR2 is SVGIG (reference sequence). V was cut by 3 bases and J by 6 bases, with 9 bases left in between. CDR3 length equals 11 residues. This CDR3 reads CAWRREFEQYF. The CDR3 nucleotides are TGTGCCTGGAGGCGGGAATTCGAGCAGTACTTC.

This clonotype was counted ten times or more. The V gene is TRBV6-2 or TRBV6-3, the J gene TRBJ1-5; 9 nucleotides align to TRBD1. The CDR3 has 14 amino acids. Germline lookup yields CDR1 MNHEY and CDR2 SVGEGT. With 8 bases clipped from V and 2 bases from J, the junction kept 4 bases outside the gene matches. Written as DNA, the CDR3 is TGTGCCAGCGCCCGGACAGGGGGCAATCAGCCCCAGCATTTT. Translating gives CASARTGGNQPQHF.

The sample holds many counts of this clonotype. V and J are TRBV27 and TRBJ2-7, with D tentatively TRBD1 (6 bases). With 5 bases removed from V and 1 base from J, the gap between germline ends came to 12 bases. Per germline, CDR1 MNHEY and CDR2 SMNVEV (reference sequence). The CDR3 is 14 residues long. This chain's CDR3 is CASSIRQVSYEQYF. CDR3 DNA sequence: TGTGCCAGCAGTATCAGACAGGTGTCCTACGAGCAGTACTTC.

This clonotype has more than one count but fewer than ten. The rearrangement links TRBV7-3 to TRBJ2-1; D possibly corresponds to TRBD1 (5 bases). The V gene's germline CDR1 is SGHTA and CDR2 FQGTGA. The CDR3 contains 12 residues. Between the trimmed V and J ends, which lost 2 bases and 9 bases, there was a span of 8 bases. The CDR3 sequence is CASSLGATEQFF. The CDR3 nucleotides read TGTGCCAGCAGCTTAGGGGCCACTGAGCAGTTCTTC. The whole variable domain, remainder taken from reference TRBV7-3 and TRBJ2-1, is GAGVSQTPSNKVTEKGKYVELRCDPISGHTALYWYRQSLGQGPEFLIYFQGTGAADDSGLPNDRFFAVRPEGSVSTLKIQRTERGDSAVYLCASSLGATEQFFGPGTRLTVL.

This clonotype was counted between two and nine times. CDR3 loop: CASSEAGNRGDQPQHF. CDR3 DNA sequence: TGTGCCAGCAGTGAAGCCGGGAACAGGGGAGATCAGCCCCAGCATTTT. V is TRBV6-1 and J is TRBJ1-5; 7 positions agree with TRBD1. This CDR3 contains 16 residues. Germline CDR1 and CDR2: MNHNS and SASEGT. V lost 0 bases and J lost 5; bases outside the gene matches: 7.

The chain is built from TRBV9 and TRBJ1-2; possible D gene TRBD1, 5 bases. V was shortened by 0 bases and J by 6 bases, with 12 bases between the two germline ends. This CDR3 contains 14 residues. Germline CDR1 and CDR2: SGDLS and YYNGEE. This chain's CDR3 is CASSVGQGLDGYTF. In nucleotides, the CDR3 is TGTGCCAGCAGCGTAGGGCAGGGTCTGGATGGCTACACCTTC.

There are many counts of this clonotype. The chain has TRBV6-1 and TRBJ1-1; D perhaps matches TRBD1 (5 bases). The ends were cut back, 7 bases at V and 10 bases at J, with 19 bases in the middle. The length of the CDR3 is 13 residues. Germline V gene sequence: CDR1 MNHNS, CDR2 SASEGT. The CDR3 loop reads CASNTGTHLSAFF. As DNA, the CDR3 is TGTGCCAGCAATACCGGGACGCATCTGTCAGCTTTCTTT.

In DNA form, the CDR3 reads TGTGCCAGCAGTGCTACAGGGGAGGGCACTGAAGCTTTCTTT. It specifies CASSATGEGTEAFF. The gene calls are TRBV6-4 and TRBJ1-1; 7 bases are a match to TRBD1. The CDR3 sequence is 14 residues long. V was clipped by 4 bases and J by 4 bases; unmatched bases: 6. Per the germline V gene, CDR1 is MRHNA and CDR2 is SNTAGT.

Many counts were recorded for this clonotype. One end of the junction varies from germline; a read error may be responsible. The chain couples TRBV12-3 or TRBV12-4 to TRBJ2-1; perhaps TRBD2 as D (6 bases). CDR3 length equals 14 residues. CDR3 in DNA: TGTGCCAGCAGTCTAGCGTCCTCCTACAATGAGCAGTTCTTC. This gives the protein CASSLASSYNEQFF.

The chain joins TRBV19 to TRBJ2-7; TRBD2 agrees at 10 bases. This CDR3 has 14 amino acids. The V segment lost 8 bases and the J segment 4 bases; nucleotides outside the gene matches: 8. Germline V CDR1 and CDR2: LNHDA, SQIVND (reference sequence). DNA for the CDR3: TGTGCCAGTCCGTGGACTAGCGGAGTTTACGAGCAGTACTTC. Translation: CASPWTSGVYEQYF. The full variable domain, in which reference TRBV19 and TRBJ2-7 provide the parts outside the CDR3, is DGGITQSPKYLFRKEGQNVTLSCEQNLNHDAMYWYRQDPGQGLRLIYYSQIVNDFQKGDIAEGYSVSREKKESFPLTVTSAQKNPTAFYLCASPWTSGVYEQYFGPGTRLTVT.

This clonotype appeared many times. The chain carries TRBV20-1 and TRBJ2-7; D is uncertain. V was cut by 1 base and J by 3 bases, with 13 bases left in between. CDR3 size: 14 residues. Germline V gene sequence: CDR1 DFQATT, CDR2 SNEGSKA (reference sequence). The DNA of the CDR3 is TGCAGTGCTAGAGTCGTGGGTTCCAACTACGAGCAGTACTTC. Encoded protein: CSARVVGSNYEQYF.

This clonotype was picked up many times. CDR3 DNA sequence: TGTGCCAGCAGTTACGGACAGTACTATGGCTACACCTTC. Its translation is CASSYGQYYGYTF. The chain is built from TRBV6-5 and TRBJ1-2, with D possibly TRBD1 on 6 matching bases. CDR1 and CDR2 (germline): MNHEY, SVGAGI. This CDR3 comprises 13 residues. Trimming stripped 2 bases from V and 3 bases from J, with 7 bases between.

This clonotype was observed a few times. The genes are TRBV5-5 and TRBJ1-4; tentative D call: TRBD1 (5 bases). V was shortened by 1 base and J by 2 bases, with 9 bases between the two germline ends. CDR3 length: 15 amino acids. The germline V gene encodes CDR1 SGHKS and CDR2 YYEKEE (reference sequence). CDR3 DNA sequence: TGTGCCAGCAGCTTGTGGGGGGGGACTAATGAAAAACTGTTTTTT. Protein: CASSLWGGTNEKLFF.

This clonotype was found a few times. The chain recombines TRBV29-1 with TRBJ2-1, with TRBD2 identical over 7 bases. The V and J ends lost 3 bases and 3 bases, in that order; junction bases with no gene match: 8. CDR1 is SQVTM, CDR2 ANQGSEA, per germline. CDR3 length: 15 amino acids. CDR3 nucleotide sequence: TGCAGCGTTGAGGGTCTAGCGGAGCACTACAATGAGCAGTTCTTC. Its protein is CSVEGLAEHYNEQFF.

This clonotype was seen a few times. The chain recombines TRBV14 with TRBJ2-2, with 7 bases lining up with TRBD1. CDR3 length: 16 amino acids. Germline-derived CDR1 and CDR2 are SGHDN and FVKESK. V shed 4 bases, J shed 1 base, and the junction held 6 bases outside the gene matches. The CDR3 DNA sequence: TGTGCCAGCAGCCCGTTGGGACAGCTGAACACCGGGGAGCTGTTTTTT. Translated, it gives CASSPLGQLNTGELFF.

This clonotype has a handful of counts. The chain has TRBV7-9 and TRBJ1-4; D might be TRBD1 (6 bases). Trimming removed 5 bases at V and 4 bases at J, with 14 bases between. The CDR3 is 15 amino acids. Germline V gives CDR1 SEHNR, CDR2 FQNEAQ (reference sequence). CDR3 sequence reads: CASSLGQSLNEKLFF. CDR3 in DNA: TGTGCCAGCAGCCTCGGACAGAGTCTTAATGAAAAACTGTTTTTT.

The chain couples TRBV6-1 to TRBJ1-2; 7 bases agree with TRBD1. V lost 6 bases to trimming and J lost 5 bases; unmatched junction nucleotides: 6. The CDR3 covers 13 residues. CDR1 and CDR2 (germline): MNHNS, SASEGT. The CDR3 coding sequence is TGTGCCAGCAGCCCGACAGGGATGTATGGCTACACCTTC. This translates into CASSPTGMYGYTF.

Points on this clonotype: Just one base apart from a much larger clone, this may be a read error. V is TRBV29-1 and J is TRBJ2-5; D is unclear. CDR3 length: 13 amino acids. Germline V gene lookup returns CDR1 SQVTM and CDR2 ANQGSEA. V was trimmed by 3 bases and J by 0 bases, leaving 8 bases between them. The CDR3 is CSVDTSHQETQYF. The CDR3 region has the DNA TGCAGCGTTGATACGAGTCACCAAGAGACCCAGTACTTC.

This clonotype has ten or more counts. The gene calls are TRBV12-3 or TRBV12-4 and TRBJ1-1, with TRBD1 matching 8 bases. V lost 5 bases and J lost 4; bases outside the gene matches: 12. The CDR3 length is 16 residues. Here the CDR3 DNA reads TGTGCCAGCAGTCTGCAGGGGGCGCGGAAGGGCACTGAAGCTTTCTTT. Amino acid sequence: CASSLQGARKGTEAFF.

The J gene is TRBJ2-5, the V gene TRBV5-4; no firm D call. The CDR3 length is 13 residues. The V gene lost 0 bases and the J gene lost 0 bases, with 3 bases spanning the gap. Germline CDR1 and CDR2: SGHNT and YYREEE (reference sequence). This chain's CDR3 is CASSLDNQETQYF. CDR3 sequence (DNA): TGTGCCAGCAGCTTGGACAACCAAGAGACCCAGTACTTC.

This clonotype was picked up many times. This chain links TRBV10-3 with TRBJ2-2, with D perhaps TRBD2 (5 bases). The V and J ends lost 7 bases and 1 base respectively, with 16 bases between them. The CDR3 extends over 16 amino acids. Per the germline V gene, CDR1 is ENHRY and CDR2 is SYGVKD. For the CDR3, the DNA is TGTGCCATCAAGGCGGAGGCGGACTTGAACACCGGGGAGCTGTTTTTT. Translation: CAIKAEADLNTGELFF.

The chain links TRBV28 to TRBJ2-3; D is perhaps TRBD2 (5 bases). CDR3 length: 12 amino acids. Trimming removed 4 bases from V and 14 bases from J, with 16 bases in between. Per the germline V gene, CDR1 is MDHEN and CDR2 is SYDVKM. The CDR3 loop reads CASSSPRGPSYF. The CDR3 DNA reads as TGTGCCAGCAGTTCCCCCAGAGGGCCGTCGTATTTT.

This clonotype was seen at least ten times. This sequence joins TRBV7-9 and TRBJ2-3, with 7 bases matching TRBD1. The CDR3 spans 11 residues. The V gene's germline CDR1 is SEHNR and CDR2 FQNEAQ (reference sequence). V shed 10 bases, J shed 4 bases, and the junction held 2 bases outside the gene matches. CDR3: CATQGADTQYF. The CDR3 coding sequence is TGTGCCACCCAGGGGGCAGATACGCAGTATTTT.

The rearrangement joins TRBV28 to TRBJ1-2, with D possibly TRBD1 on 6 matching bases. The CDR3 has 14 residues. In germline, CDR1 is MDHEN, CDR2 SYDVKM. Trimming stripped 5 bases from V and 4 bases from J, with 14 bases between. The CDR3 nucleotides read TGTGCCAGCAGTCCATACAGGGCTTCCTATGGCTACACCTTC. Its translation: CASSPYRASYGYTF.

The V gene is TRBV9, the J gene TRBJ2-3; D is ambiguous. V was trimmed by 2 bases and J by 5 bases, leaving 12 bases between them. Germline V lookup: CDR1 SGDLS, CDR2 YYNGEE. CDR3 size: 14 residues. For the CDR3, the DNA is TGTGCCAGCAGCGTCCTCATGGGTGGAGATACGCAGTATTTT. Its protein is CASSVLMGGDTQYF.

This clonotype was detected only a few times. The CDR3 reads CASGERVSGELFF. DNA for the CDR3: TGTGCCAGCGGAGAGAGGGTATCCGGGGAGCTGTTTTTT. The chain uses TRBV5-5 and TRBJ2-2, with TRBD2 as a possible D gene (5 bases). This CDR3 contains 13 residues. V gave up 7 bases and J gave up 6 bases, with 13 bases separating them. Per germline, CDR1 SGHKS and CDR2 YYEKEE (reference sequence). Variable domain in full (rest from reference TRBV5-5 and TRBJ2-2): DAGVTQSPTHLIKTRGQQVTLRCSPISGHKSVSWYQQVLGQGPQFIFQYYEKEERGRGNFPDRFSARQFPNYSSELNVNALLLGDSALYLCASGERVSGELFFGEGSRLTVL.

DNA of the CDR3: TGTGCCAGCAGCGTATCAAGGAACACCGGGGAGCTGTTTTTT. Protein sequence: CASSVSRNTGELFF. The chain combines TRBV9 with TRBJ2-2, with unresolved D. The CDR3 is 14 residues long. The V and J ends lost 1 base and 1 base respectively, with 5 bases between them. From germline, CDR1 is SGDLS and CDR2 YYNGEE.